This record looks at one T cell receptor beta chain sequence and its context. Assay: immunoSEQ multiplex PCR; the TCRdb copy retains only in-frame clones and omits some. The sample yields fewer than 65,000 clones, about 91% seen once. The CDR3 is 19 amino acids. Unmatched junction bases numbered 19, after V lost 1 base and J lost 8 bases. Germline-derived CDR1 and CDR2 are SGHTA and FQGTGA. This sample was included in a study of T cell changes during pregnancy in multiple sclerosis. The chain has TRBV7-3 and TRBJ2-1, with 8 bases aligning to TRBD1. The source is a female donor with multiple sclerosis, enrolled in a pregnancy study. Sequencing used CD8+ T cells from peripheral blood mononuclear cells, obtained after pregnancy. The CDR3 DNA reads TGTGCCAGCAGCTTAAGAAGTGGACAGGGCTTTGCAACAAACGATGAGCAGTTCTTC. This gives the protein CASSLRSGQGFATNDEQFF.